The present T cell receptor (beta chain) was sequenced within a study of T cells in Graves' hyperthyroidism and ophthalmopathy. Amplified regions were TCR beta CDR3 sequences from RNA transcripts. The HTBI primer set served for first-round RT-PCR of the TCR CDR3. TCRdb analysed the multiplex PCR reads with MiXCR anew, one entry per CDR3 protein. Here the sample spans roughly 700,000 distinct CDR3 sequences, around 16% being singletons. This clonotype showed up just a few times. No conserved phenylalanine or tryptophan is present at the end of the CDR3, so a read error is the likely explanation. Trimming pared 6 bases from V and 1 base from J, leaving 10 bases between. The CDR3 has 13 residues. Germline V gene data show CDR1 as MDHEN and CDR2 as SYDVKM.

The TCR originated in a man in his fifties or sixties with Graves' hyperthyroidism. Sequencing was performed on blood. V is TRBV28 and J is TRBJ2-7; a possible D gene is TRBD1 (5 bases). The DNA for the CDR3 is TGTGCCAGCAGAGGACAAGGATCCTACGAGCAGTACCTC. Its translation: CASRGQGSYEQYL.